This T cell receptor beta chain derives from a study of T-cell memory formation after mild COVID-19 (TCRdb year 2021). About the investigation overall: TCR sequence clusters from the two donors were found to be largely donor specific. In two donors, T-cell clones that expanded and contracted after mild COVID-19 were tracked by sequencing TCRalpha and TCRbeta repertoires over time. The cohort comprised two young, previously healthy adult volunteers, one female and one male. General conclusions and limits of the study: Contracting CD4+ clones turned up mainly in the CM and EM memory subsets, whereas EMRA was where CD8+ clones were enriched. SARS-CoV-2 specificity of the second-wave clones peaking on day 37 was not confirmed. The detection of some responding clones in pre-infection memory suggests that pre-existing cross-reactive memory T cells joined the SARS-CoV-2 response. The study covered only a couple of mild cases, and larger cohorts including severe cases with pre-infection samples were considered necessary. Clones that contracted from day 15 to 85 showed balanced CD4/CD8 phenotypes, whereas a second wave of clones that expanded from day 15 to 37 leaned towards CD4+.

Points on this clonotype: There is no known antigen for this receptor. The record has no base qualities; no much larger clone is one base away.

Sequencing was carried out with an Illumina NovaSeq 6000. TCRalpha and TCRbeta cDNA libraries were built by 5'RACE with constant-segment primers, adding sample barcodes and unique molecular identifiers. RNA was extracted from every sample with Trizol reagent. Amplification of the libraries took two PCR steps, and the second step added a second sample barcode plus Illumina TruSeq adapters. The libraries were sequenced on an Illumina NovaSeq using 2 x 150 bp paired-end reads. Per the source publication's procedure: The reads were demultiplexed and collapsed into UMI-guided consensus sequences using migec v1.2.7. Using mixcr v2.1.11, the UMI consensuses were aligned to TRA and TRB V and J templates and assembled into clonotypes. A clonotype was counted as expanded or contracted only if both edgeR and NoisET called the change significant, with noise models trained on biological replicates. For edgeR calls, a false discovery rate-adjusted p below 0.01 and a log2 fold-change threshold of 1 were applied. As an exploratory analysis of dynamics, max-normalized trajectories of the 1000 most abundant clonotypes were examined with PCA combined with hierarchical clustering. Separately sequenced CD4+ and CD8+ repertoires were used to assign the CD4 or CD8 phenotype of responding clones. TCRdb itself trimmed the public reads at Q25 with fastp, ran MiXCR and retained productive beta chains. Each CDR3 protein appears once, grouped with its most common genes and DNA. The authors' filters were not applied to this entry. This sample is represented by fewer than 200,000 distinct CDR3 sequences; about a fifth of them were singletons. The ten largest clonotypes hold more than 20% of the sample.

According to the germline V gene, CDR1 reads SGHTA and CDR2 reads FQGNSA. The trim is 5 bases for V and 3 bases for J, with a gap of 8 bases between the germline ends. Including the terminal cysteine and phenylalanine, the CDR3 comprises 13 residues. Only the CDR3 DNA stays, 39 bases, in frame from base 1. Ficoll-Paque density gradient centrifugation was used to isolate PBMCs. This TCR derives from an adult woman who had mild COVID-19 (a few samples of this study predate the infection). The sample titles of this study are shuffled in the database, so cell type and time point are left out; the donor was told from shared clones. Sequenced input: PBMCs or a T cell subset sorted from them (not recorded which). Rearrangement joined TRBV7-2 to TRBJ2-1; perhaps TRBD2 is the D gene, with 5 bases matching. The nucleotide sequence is TGTGCCAGCAGCCAACTAGACTACAATGAGCAGTTCTTC. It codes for CASSQLDYNEQFF.